Listed below are T cell receptor beta chains from one sample, sequenced in a study of blood T cells in healthy people across ages. TCRdb processed the 5' RACE reads anew with MiXCR; each CDR3 protein has one entry. The table shows hundreds of thousands of distinct CDR3 sequences, with around half occurring only once. The sample comprised blood. The source is a man older than 75 in good health. The CDR3 runs from the conserved cysteine through the conserved F or W.

CDR3	V	J	length
CSARDSDRSSYEQYF	TRBV20-1	TRBJ2-7	15
CASTESLAGRGTQYF	TRBV27	TRBJ2-5	15
CASSPLWGQTGELFF	TRBV7-9	TRBJ2-2	15
CSARKGPGNEQYF	TRBV20-1	TRBJ2-5	13
CAGSRPGTSGDAKNIQYF	TRBV7-2	TRBJ2-4	18
CASSTGQEYNEQYF	TRBV12-3/TRBV12-4	NA	14
CATSTWDLGIDEQFF	TRBV15	TRBJ2-1	15
CASSRPGSGETQYF	TRBV5-5	TRBJ2-5	14
CASSANGGRGEQFF	TRBV19	TRBJ2-1	14
CASSLGTEQYF	TRBV7-2	TRBJ2-4	11
CASTTGLDGPGEQYF	TRBV28	TRBJ2-7	15
CASGGVSRTDTQYF	TRBV5-1	TRBJ2-3	14
CASSPESLPQETQYF	TRBV5-1	TRBJ2-5	15
CSASPSGASTDTQYF	TRBV20-1	TRBJ2-3	15
CASSELVTENEQFF	TRBV2	TRBJ2-1	14
CASNDGADTQYF	TRBV10-1	TRBJ2-3	12
CSVESSGSADTQYF	TRBV20-1	TRBJ2-3	14
CASSYGTAAEQFF	TRBV4-1	TRBJ2-1	13
CASSLGGSEYEQYF	TRBV7-9	NA	14
CASSRGGEPDTQYF	TRBV7-9	TRBJ2-3	14
CASSVTGGSDEQVF	TRBV7-2	TRBJ2-1	14
CSASSLRSGEQFF	TRBV20-1	TRBJ2-1	13
CATSGADGPFEQFF	TRBV24-1	TRBJ2-1	14
CASTPFTEELFF	TRBV12-3/TRBV12-4	TRBJ2-2	12
CASSPTGGGDGYTF	TRBV12-3/TRBV12-4	TRBJ1-2	14
CASSPVGGNEQYF	TRBV12-3/TRBV12-4	TRBJ2-7	13
CASSTETSGYEQYF	TRBV5-1	TRBJ2-7	14
CAWTPRTGRRTEAFF	TRBV30	TRBJ1-1	15
CASNPSGDRIYEQYF	TRBV9	TRBJ2-7	15
CASSVAPRTDTQYF	TRBV9	TRBJ2-3	14
CSVGPPGTSGNNEQFF	TRBV29-1	TRBJ2-1	16
CASSQEWNLGDEQFF	TRBV6-5	TRBJ2-1	15
CSVGAATETQYF	TRBV20-1	TRBJ2-5	12
CASSPPGQYNEQFF	TRBV27	TRBJ2-1	14
CASSPNRQGPNTQYF	TRBV7-2	TRBJ2-3	15
CASSQEQDRVYEQYF	TRBV4-3	TRBJ2-7	15
CASSLTKRDHYNEQFF	TRBV7-3	TRBJ2-1	16
CASSPRLPSSYNEQYF	TRBV7-2	NA	16
CASRQKESTTGELFF	TRBV7-9	TRBJ2-2	15
CASSSLTSGTRTDTQYF	TRBV7-2	TRBJ2-3	17
CASSPLDRLYEQYF	TRBV6-2/TRBV6-3	TRBJ2-7	14
CASAPGVNTEAFF	TRBV12-5	TRBJ1-1	13
CASRTNSGSSYNEQFF	TRBV5-5	TRBJ2-1	16
CASSLEDLVDTQYF	TRBV11-2	TRBJ2-3	14
CASSFPGVLDEQFF	TRBV6-2/TRBV6-3	TRBJ2-1	14
CASSLMSGLAGVSASEQYF	TRBV7-2	TRBJ2-7	19
CASSLGGRVYNEQFF	TRBV4-2	TRBJ2-1	15
CASSLTSGRFSYEQYF	TRBV28	TRBJ2-7	16
CASSDLAGTIDTQYF	TRBV28	TRBJ2-3	15
CASSLGIDQPQHF	TRBV7-9	TRBJ1-5	13